These 19 T cell receptor beta chains were sequenced from one sample in a study of cytomegalovirus exposure and HLA in healthy donors. Use of 60 Vbeta and 13 Jbeta primers characterized the PCR. The table came from immunoSEQ multiplex PCR; TCRdb's copy has only in-frame clones and leaves some out. This table holds fewer than 110,000 clones, 60% to 75% found once. The sample was PBMCs. These receptors all come from a woman in her forties in good health and CMV-seronegative.

V is TRBV19 and J is TRBJ1-1; D is possibly TRBD1 (5 bases). Trimming left V 5 bases short and J 1 base short, with 8 bases between. Germline CDR1 reads LNHDA; CDR2 reads SQIVND (reference sequence). The CDR3 extends over 13 amino acids. The DNA of the CDR3 is TGTGCCAGTAGTGTCCAGGGGAACACTGAAGCTTTCTTT. Its protein is CASSVQGNTEAFF.

This clone came up a few times. The chain employs TRBV5-1 and TRBJ2-3; 7 positions match TRBD1. Germline V lookup: CDR1 SGHRS, CDR2 YFSETQ. The CDR3 is made up of 16 amino acids. Trimming at V came to 0 bases and at J to 0 bases, leaving 4 bases not matched to a gene. In DNA form, the CDR3 reads TGCGCCAGCAGCTTGGAGGGGGACAGAAGCACAGATACGCAGTATTTT. Translated: CASSLEGDRSTDTQYF.

This chain joins TRBV5-1 and TRBJ2-1; no definite D call. Deletions cut 4 bases from V and 6 bases from J, with 8 bases between. Looked up from germline, CDR1 is SGHRS and CDR2 is YFSETQ. The CDR3 is 12 residues long. The DNA for the CDR3 is TGCGCCAGCAGCATCGTAGTCAATGAGCAGTTCTTC. Protein product: CASSIVVNEQFF. Full variable domain (rest looked up from reference TRBV5-1 and TRBJ2-1): KAGVTQTPRYLIKTRGQQVTLSCSPISGHRSVSWYQQTPGQGLQFLFEYFSETQRNKGNFPGRFSGRQFSNSRSEMNVSTLELGDSALYLCASSIVVNEQFFGPGTRLTVL.

The chain is built from TRBV5-1 and TRBJ2-7; 9 nucleotides agree with TRBD1. The J segment lost 6 bases and the V segment lost 0 bases, leaving 10 bases of the junction unmatched. Germline V lookup: CDR1 SGHRS, CDR2 YFSETQ. This CDR3 has 16 amino acids. The CDR3 coding sequence is TGCGCCAGCAGCTTGGAGACCGGGACAGGGAGAATCGAGCAGTACTTC. It encodes CASSLETGTGRIEQYF.

This clone was picked up one time. This chain links TRBV6-5 with TRBJ2-1, with D maybe TRBD2 (6 bases). V was pared by 6 bases and J by 10 bases, with 19 bases between. This CDR3 is 14 amino acids long. Looked up from germline, CDR1 is MNHEY and CDR2 is SVGAGI. CDR3 residues: CASSLGLYSGEQFF. The CDR3 nucleotides read TGTGCCAGCAGCCTTGGACTATACTCAGGGGAGCAGTTCTTC.

The chain uses TRBV6-5 and TRBJ1-6; 8 bases map to TRBD1. V was clipped by 0 bases and J by 7 bases; unmatched bases: 5. CDR3 length: 16 amino acids. Germline loops: CDR1 MNHEY, CDR2 SVGAGI. The chain's CDR3 is CASSYSIQGANSPLHF. The CDR3, as DNA: TGTGCCAGCAGTTACTCGATCCAGGGGGCCAATTCACCCCTCCACTTT.

The rearrangement links TRBV5-1 to TRBJ2-7; D perhaps matches TRBD2 (7 bases). The germline CDR1 and CDR2 sequences are SGHRS and YFSETQ. The V gene lost 0 bases and the J gene lost 4 bases, with 11 bases spanning the gap. This CDR3 has 14 residues. This CDR3 reads CASSLEGGRYEQYF. CDR3 nucleotide sequence: TGCGCCAGCAGCTTGGAGGGGGGGAGGTACGAGCAGTACTTC.

The CDR3 nucleotides read TGTGCCAGCGTCCTAGGGACAGGGGCCTACGAGCAGTACTTC. It yields the protein CASVLGTGAYEQYF. This chain connects TRBV6-5 to TRBJ2-7; 10 bases are a match to TRBD1. CDR3 size: 14 residues. The ends lost 8 bases at V and 2 bases at J; junction bases unmatched: 6. CDR1 and CDR2 (germline): MNHEY, SVGAGI.

In nucleotides, the CDR3 is TGTGCCAGCAGCTTAAAGGAGCCCTACGAGCAGTACTTC. This sequence encodes CASSLKEPYEQYF. V usage is TRBV7-3 and J usage is TRBJ2-7; no clear D gene. The CDR3 extends over 13 amino acids. Germline CDR1 is SGHTA and CDR2 is FQGTGA. Trimming shortened V by 1 base and J by 2 bases, and 6 bases separated the two germline ends.

The rearrangement links TRBV28 to TRBJ1-1, with TRBD1 matching over 10 bases. Germline CDR1 reads MDHEN; CDR2 reads SYDVKM. J lost 5 bases, V lost 6 bases, and 3 bases had no gene match. The CDR3 has 13 amino acids. The CDR3 coding sequence is TGTGCCAGCAGAGGACAGGGGGAGACTGAAGCTTTCTTT. Its protein is CASRGQGETEAFF.

The V gene is TRBV28, the J gene TRBJ2-7; D remains ambiguous. The germline gives CDR1 MDHEN, CDR2 SYDVKM. V gave up 5 bases and J gave up 3 bases, with 14 bases separating them. There are 14 residues in the CDR3. DNA of the CDR3: TGTGCCAGCAGTCCGTCGACTTCCTACTACGAGCAGTACTTC. This codes for CASSPSTSYYEQYF.

The chain links TRBV5-1 to TRBJ1-4, with TRBD1 as a possible D gene (6 bases). CDR1 SGHRS and CDR2 YFSETQ come from the germline V gene. The V end lost 0 bases, the J end lost 2 bases, and 11 bases lay between the germline ends. The CDR3 consists of 16 residues. The CDR3 spells CASSLVQGITNEKLFF. The DNA of the CDR3 is TGCGCCAGCAGCTTGGTTCAGGGGATCACTAATGAAAAACTGTTTTTT.

This clone came up a few times. The J gene is TRBJ2-3, the V gene TRBV4-2; the D is unclear. Germline CDR1 reads LGHNA; CDR2 reads YNFKEQ. The CDR3 has 15 amino acids. V gave up 1 base and J gave up 1 base, with 9 bases separating them. The chain's CDR3 is CASSQAQIRTDTQYF. The CDR3 DNA reads as TGTGCCAGCAGCCAAGCCCAAATTCGCACAGATACGCAGTATTTT.

This chain links TRBV7-3 with TRBJ2-2, with 8 bases aligning to TRBD2. Per the germline V gene, CDR1 is SGHTA and CDR2 is FQGTGA. This CDR3 is 15 amino acids long. V trimming: 3 bases; J trimming: 4 bases; junction bases outside the gene matches: 4. The CDR3 coding sequence is TGTGCCAGCAGCTTGGGACTAGGGCTCACCGGGGAGCTGTTTTTT. Its translation is CASSLGLGLTGELFF.

The V and J genes are TRBV7-9 and TRBJ2-6; 7 bases match TRBD1. Germline V gene data show CDR1 as SEHNR and CDR2 as FQNEAQ (reference sequence). Trimming took 5 bases from V and 1 from J; bases not matched to a gene: 11. The CDR3 loop spans 18 amino acids. This chain's CDR3 is CASSPYATGRSGANVLTF. DNA of the CDR3: TGTGCCAGCAGCCCCTATGCGACAGGGCGGTCTGGGGCCAACGTCCTGACTTTC. Based on the CDR3 plus reference TRBV7-9 and TRBJ2-6, the full variable domain is DTGVSQNPRHKITKRGQNVTFRCDPISEHNRLYWYRQTLGQGPEFLTYFQNEAQLEKSRLLSDRFSAERPKGSFSTLEIQRTEQGDSAMYLCASSPYATGRSGANVLTFGAGSRLTVL.

This rearrangement joins TRBV5-4 to TRBJ1-5, with a tentative D call TRBD1 (5 bases). The V end was cut by 0 bases, the J end by 12 bases, with 13 bases between. Germline values: CDR1 SGHNT, CDR2 YYREEE (reference sequence). The CDR3 is made up of 13 amino acids. The CDR3 is CASSLEGIGLQHF. As DNA, the CDR3 is TGTGCCAGCAGCTTGGAGGGGATTGGGCTCCAGCATTTT.

This clone has just one count. The chain carries TRBV27 and TRBJ2-7, with D possibly TRBD1 on 5 matching bases. Germline lookup yields CDR1 MNHEY and CDR2 SMNVEV (reference sequence). V lost 0 bases and J lost 7, with 10 bases in between. This CDR3 is built from 13 residues. The CDR3 here is CASSLSGLGEQYF. The CDR3 region has the DNA TGTGCCAGCAGTTTATCGGGGCTCGGTGAGCAGTACTTC.

This rearrangement joins TRBV7-3 to TRBJ2-5; D call uncertain. The DNA end is more similar to TRBJ2-7, so the J call may be wrong. Germline assignment: CDR1 SGHTA and CDR2 FQGTGA. This CDR3 has 13 amino acids. CDR3: CASSERWDYEQYF. DNA for the CDR3: TGTGCCAGCAGCGAGAGGTGGGACTACGAGCAGTACTTC.

This clone was detected only a few times. The rearrangement uses TRBV11-2 and TRBJ2-7; 10 nucleotides match TRBD2. Germline V gene lookup returns CDR1 SGHAT and CDR2 FQNNGV. CDR3 length: 14 residues. J was trimmed by 7 bases and V by 6 bases; bases with no gene match: 9. The CDR3 region is CASRDLAGDWEQYF. The DNA of the CDR3 is TGTGCCAGCAGAGACCTAGCGGGGGATTGGGAGCAGTACTTC. Complete variable domain (other parts from reference TRBV11-2 and TRBJ2-7): EAGVAQSPRYKIIEKRQSVAFWCNPISGHATLYWYQQILGQGPKLLIQFQNNGVVDDSQLPKDRFSAERLKGVDSTLKIQPAKLEDSAVYLCASRDLAGDWEQYFGPGTRLTVT.